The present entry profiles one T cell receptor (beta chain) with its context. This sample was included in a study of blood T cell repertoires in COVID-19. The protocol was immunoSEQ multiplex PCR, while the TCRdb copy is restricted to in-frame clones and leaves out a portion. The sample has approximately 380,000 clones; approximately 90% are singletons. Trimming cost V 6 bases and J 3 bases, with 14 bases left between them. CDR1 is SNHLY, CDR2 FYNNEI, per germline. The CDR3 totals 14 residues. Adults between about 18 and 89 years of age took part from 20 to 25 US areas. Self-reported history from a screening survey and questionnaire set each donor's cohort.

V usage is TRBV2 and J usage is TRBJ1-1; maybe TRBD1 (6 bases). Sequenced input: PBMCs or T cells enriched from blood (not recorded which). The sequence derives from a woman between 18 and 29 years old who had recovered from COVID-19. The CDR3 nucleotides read TGTGCCAGCAGGGTGGACAGCCCATACACTGAAGCTTTCTTT. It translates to CASRVDSPYTEAFF.